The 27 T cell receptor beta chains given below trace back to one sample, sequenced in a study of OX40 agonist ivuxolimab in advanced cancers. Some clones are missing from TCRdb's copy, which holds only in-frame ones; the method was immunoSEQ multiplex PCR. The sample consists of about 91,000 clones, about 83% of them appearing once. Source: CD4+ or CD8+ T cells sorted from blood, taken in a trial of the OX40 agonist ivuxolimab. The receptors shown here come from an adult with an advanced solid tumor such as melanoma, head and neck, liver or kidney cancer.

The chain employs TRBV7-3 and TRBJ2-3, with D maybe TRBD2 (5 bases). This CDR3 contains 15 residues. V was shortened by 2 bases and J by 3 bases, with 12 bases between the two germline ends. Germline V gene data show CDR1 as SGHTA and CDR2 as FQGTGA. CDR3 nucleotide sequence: TGTGCCAGCAGCTTAGGGATTAGGGAGACAGATACGCAGTATTTT. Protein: CASSLGIRETDTQYF.

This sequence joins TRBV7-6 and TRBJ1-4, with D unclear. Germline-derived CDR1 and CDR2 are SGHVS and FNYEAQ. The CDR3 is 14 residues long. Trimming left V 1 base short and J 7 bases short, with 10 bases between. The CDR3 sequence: CASSLGPVGEKLFF. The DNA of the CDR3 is TGTGCCAGCAGCTTAGGCCCAGTCGGTGAAAAACTGTTTTTT.

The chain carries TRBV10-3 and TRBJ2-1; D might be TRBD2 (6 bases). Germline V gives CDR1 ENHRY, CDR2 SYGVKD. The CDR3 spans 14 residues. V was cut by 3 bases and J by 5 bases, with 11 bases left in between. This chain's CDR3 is CAISESGRNNEQFF. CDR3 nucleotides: TGTGCCATCAGTGAAAGCGGGCGAAACAATGAGCAGTTCTTC.

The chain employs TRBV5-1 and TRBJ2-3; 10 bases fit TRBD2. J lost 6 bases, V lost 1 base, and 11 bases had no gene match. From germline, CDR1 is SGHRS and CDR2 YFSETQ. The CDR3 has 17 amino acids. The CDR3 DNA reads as TGCGCCAGCAGCTTGAGCGGGGGGGCCTTTAGCGGCGATACGCAGTATTTT. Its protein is CASSLSGGAFSGDTQYF.

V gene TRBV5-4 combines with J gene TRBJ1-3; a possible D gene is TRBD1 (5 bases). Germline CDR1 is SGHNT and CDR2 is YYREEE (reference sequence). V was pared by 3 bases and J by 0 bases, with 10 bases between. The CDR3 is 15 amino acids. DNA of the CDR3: TGTGCCAGCAGCTCCGGGACCCTCTCTGGAAACACCATATATTTT. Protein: CASSSGTLSGNTIYF.

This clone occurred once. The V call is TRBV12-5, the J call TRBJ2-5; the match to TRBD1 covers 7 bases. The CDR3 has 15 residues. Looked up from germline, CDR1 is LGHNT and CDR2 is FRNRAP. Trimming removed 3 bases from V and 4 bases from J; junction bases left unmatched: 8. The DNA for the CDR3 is TGTGCTAGTGGTTTCCTTGAGGGGGCCCGAGAGACCCAGTACTTC. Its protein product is CASGFLEGARETQYF.

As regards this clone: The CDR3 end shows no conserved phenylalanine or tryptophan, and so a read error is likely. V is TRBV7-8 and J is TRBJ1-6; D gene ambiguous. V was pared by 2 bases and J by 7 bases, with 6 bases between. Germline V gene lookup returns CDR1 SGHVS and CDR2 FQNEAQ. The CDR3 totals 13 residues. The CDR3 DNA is TGTGCCAGCAGCTTACGCCAGAATTCACCCCTCCACCTT. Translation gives CASSLRQNSPLHL.

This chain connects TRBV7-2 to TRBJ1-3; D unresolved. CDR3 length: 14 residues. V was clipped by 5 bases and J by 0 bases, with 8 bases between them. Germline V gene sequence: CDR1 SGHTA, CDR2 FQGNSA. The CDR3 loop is CASSPTLSGNTIYF. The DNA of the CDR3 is TGTGCCAGCAGCCCAACTCTCTCTGGAAACACCATATATTTT.

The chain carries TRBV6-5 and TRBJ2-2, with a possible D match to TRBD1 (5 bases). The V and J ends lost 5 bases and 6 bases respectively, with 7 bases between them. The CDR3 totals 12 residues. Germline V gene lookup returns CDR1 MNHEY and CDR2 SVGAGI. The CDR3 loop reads CASSQTAGELFF. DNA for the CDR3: TGTGCCAGCAGTCAGACAGCCGGGGAGCTGTTTTTT.

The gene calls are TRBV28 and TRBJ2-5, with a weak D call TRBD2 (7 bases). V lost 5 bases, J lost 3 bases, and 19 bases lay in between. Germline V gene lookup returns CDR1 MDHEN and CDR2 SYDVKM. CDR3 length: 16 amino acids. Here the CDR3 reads CASSNPSGGGEETQYF. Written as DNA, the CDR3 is TGTGCCAGCAGTAATCCCTCGGGGGGCGGCGAAGAGACCCAGTACTTC.

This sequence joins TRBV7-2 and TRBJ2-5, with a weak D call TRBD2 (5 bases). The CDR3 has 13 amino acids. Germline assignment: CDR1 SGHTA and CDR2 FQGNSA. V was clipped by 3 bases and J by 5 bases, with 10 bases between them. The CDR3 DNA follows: TGTGCCAGCAGCTTTGGCGGGTGGGAGACCCAGTACTTC. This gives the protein CASSFGGWETQYF.

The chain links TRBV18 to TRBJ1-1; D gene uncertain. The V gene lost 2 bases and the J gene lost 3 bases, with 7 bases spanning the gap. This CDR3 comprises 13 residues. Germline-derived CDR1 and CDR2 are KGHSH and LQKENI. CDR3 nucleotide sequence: TGTGCCAGCTCACCAAACCACTACACTGAAGCTTTCTTT. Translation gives CASSPNHYTEAFF.

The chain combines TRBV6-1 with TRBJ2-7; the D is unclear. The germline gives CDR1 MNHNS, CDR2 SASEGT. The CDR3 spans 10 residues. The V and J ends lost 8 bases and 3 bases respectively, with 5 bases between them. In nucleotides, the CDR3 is TGTGCCAGCTCCTTCTACGAGCAGTACTTC. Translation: CASSFYEQYF.

The CDR3 DNA reads TGCGCCAGCAGCCAAGGGACAGGGACCTACTACGAGCAGTACTTC. It specifies CASSQGTGTYYEQYF. The chain is built from TRBV4-1 and TRBJ2-7, with 8 bases that match TRBD1. V lost 1 base and J lost 3; bases outside the gene matches: 5. Germline-derived CDR1 and CDR2 are MGHRA and YSYEKL. The CDR3 covers 15 residues.

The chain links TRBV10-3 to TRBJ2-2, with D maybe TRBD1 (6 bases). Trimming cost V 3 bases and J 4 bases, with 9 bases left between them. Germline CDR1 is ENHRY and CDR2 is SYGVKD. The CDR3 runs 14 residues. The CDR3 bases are TGTGCCATCAGTGACAGGGGTAGCACCGGGGAGCTGTTTTTT. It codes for CAISDRGSTGELFF.

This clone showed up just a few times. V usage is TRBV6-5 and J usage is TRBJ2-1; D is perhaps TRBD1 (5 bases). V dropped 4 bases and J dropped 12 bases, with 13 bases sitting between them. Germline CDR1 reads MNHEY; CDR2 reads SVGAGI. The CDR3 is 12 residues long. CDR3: CASSLQGSGQFF. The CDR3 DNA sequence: TGTGCCAGCAGTTTGCAGGGTAGTGGGCAGTTCTTC.

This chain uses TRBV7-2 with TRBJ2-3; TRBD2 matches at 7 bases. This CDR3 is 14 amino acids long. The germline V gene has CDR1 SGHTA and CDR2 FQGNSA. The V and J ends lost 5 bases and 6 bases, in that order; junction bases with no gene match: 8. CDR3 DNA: TGTGCCAGCAGCAAAGCGGGGCCTTTGGATACGCAGTATTTT. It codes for CASSKAGPLDTQYF.

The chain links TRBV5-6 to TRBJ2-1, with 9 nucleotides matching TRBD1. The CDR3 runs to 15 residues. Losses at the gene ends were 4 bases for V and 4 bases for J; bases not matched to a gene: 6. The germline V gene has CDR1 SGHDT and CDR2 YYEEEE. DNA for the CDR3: TGTGCCAGCAGCCGAACAGGGGGCAGGTACAATGAGCAGTTCTTC. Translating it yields CASSRTGGRYNEQFF. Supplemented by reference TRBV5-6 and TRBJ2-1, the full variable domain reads DAGVTQSPTHLIKTRGQQVTLRCSPKSGHDTVSWYQQALGQGPQFIFQYYEEEERQRGNFPDRFSGHQFPNYSSELNVNALLLGDSALYLCASSRTGGRYNEQFFGPGTRLTVL.

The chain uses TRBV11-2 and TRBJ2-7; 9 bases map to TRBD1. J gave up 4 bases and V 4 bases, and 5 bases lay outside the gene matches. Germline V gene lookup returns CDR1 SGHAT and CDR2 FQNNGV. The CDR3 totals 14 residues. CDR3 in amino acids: CASSSTGGYYEQYF. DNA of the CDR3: TGTGCCAGCAGCTCTACAGGGGGCTATTACGAGCAGTACTTC.

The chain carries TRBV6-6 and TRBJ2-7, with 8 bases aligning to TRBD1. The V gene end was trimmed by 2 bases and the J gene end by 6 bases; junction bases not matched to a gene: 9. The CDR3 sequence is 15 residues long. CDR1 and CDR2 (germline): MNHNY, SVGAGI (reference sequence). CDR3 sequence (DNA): TGTGCCAGCAGTTACACGGGACCCGGACAGGGCGAGCAGTACTTC. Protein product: CASSYTGPGQGEQYF.

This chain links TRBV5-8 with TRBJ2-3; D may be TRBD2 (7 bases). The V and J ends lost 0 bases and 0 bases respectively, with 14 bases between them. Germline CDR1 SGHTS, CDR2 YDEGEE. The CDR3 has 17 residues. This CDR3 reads CASSLALAGASTDTQYF. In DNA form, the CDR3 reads TGTGCCAGCAGCTTGGCCCTCGCGGGGGCTAGCACAGATACGCAGTATTTT. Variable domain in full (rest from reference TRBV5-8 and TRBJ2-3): EAGVTQSPTHLIKTRGQQATLRCSPISGHTSVYWYQQALGLGLQFLLWYDEGEERNRGNFPPRFSGRQFPNYSSELNVNALELEDSALYLCASSLALAGASTDTQYFGPGTRLTVL.

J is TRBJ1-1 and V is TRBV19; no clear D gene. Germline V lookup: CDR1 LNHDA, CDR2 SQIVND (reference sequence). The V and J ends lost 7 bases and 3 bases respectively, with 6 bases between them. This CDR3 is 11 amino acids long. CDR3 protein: CASTRYTEAFF. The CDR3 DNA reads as TGTGCCAGTACACGGTACACTGAAGCTTTCTTT.

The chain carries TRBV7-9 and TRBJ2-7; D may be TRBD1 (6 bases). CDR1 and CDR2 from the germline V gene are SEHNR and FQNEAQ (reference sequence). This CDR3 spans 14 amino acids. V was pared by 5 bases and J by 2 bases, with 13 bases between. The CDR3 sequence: CASSIRTDTYEQYF. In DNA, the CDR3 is TGTGCCAGCAGCATTCGGACAGATACCTACGAGCAGTACTTC.

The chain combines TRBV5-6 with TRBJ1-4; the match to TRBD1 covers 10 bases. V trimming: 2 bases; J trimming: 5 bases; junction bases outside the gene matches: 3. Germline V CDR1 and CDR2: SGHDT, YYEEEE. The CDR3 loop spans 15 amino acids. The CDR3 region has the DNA TGTGCCAGCAGCTTAAGGACAGGGGGGAATGAAAAACTGTTTTTT. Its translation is CASSLRTGGNEKLFF.

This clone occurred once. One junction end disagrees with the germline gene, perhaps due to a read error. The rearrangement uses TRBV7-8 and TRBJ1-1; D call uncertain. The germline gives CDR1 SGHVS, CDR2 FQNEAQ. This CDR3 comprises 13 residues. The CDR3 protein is CASSFSRPSETFF. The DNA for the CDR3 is TGTGCCAGCAGCTTTTCGAGGCCCTCTGAAACTTTCTTT.

CDR3 region: CASSRDRDYEQYF. CDR3 nucleotides: TGTGCCAGTAGTCGGGACAGGGACTACGAGCAGTACTTC. The chain uses TRBV19 and TRBJ2-7; the match to TRBD1 covers 9 bases. The CDR3 is 13 amino acids. The ends lost 5 bases at V and 3 bases at J; junction bases unmatched: 2. The germline V gene encodes CDR1 LNHDA and CDR2 SQIVND (reference sequence).

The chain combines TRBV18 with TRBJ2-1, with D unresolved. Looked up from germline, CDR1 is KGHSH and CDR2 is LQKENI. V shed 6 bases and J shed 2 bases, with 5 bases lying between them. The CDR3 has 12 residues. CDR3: CASSQPYNEQFF. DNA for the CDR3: TGTGCCAGCTCCCAGCCCTACAATGAGCAGTTCTTC.